This entry lists 27 T cell receptor beta chains sequenced from one sample in a study of response to subunit inactivated influenza vaccine. One entry per CDR3 protein, called by TCRdb with MiXCR from the RT-PCR reads. Of hundreds of thousands of distinct CDR3 sequences listed, roughly 14% are singletons. The sample here was PBMCs from blood, taken 14 to 15 days before vaccination. The receptors come from a man in his forties or fifties who received an inactivated influenza vaccine.

This clonotype has more than one count but fewer than ten. The rearrangement links TRBV5-1 to TRBJ2-1, with D tentatively TRBD1 or TRBD2 (5 bases each). The germline V gene encodes CDR1 SGHRS and CDR2 YFSETQ. The CDR3 extends over 13 amino acids. The V end lost 0 bases, the J end lost 12 bases, and 13 bases lay between the germline ends. CDR3 coding DNA: TGCGCCAGCAGCTTGGCCGAAATTGGGACGCAGTTCTTC. Its translation is CASSLAEIGTQFF.

CDR3 coding DNA: TGTGCCAGCAGCCAAGATCCGCCAGGACAAAGCACAGATACGCAGTATTTT. Residues: CASSQDPPGQSTDTQYF. The chain combines TRBV4-2 with TRBJ2-3; maybe TRBD1 (5 bases). CDR3 length equals 17 residues. The germline V and J ends were trimmed by 0 bases and 0 bases, with 13 bases remaining between them. CDR1 and CDR2 from the germline V gene are LGHNA and YNFKEQ.

The rearrangement links TRBV12-3 or TRBV12-4 to TRBJ2-1; TRBD2 aligns across 14 bases. This CDR3 has 14 amino acids. V trimming: 7 bases; J trimming: 10 bases; junction bases outside the gene matches: 6. CDR3 in DNA: TGTGCCAGCACCCCCGGACTAGCGGGGGGCGAGCAGTTCTTC. Encoded protein: CASTPGLAGGEQFF.

This clonotype was counted at least ten times. The chain has TRBV5-1 and TRBJ2-4, with 9 nucleotides matching TRBD2. The CDR3 sequence is 19 residues long. The germline V gene encodes CDR1 SGHRS and CDR2 YFSETQ. Losses at the gene ends were 0 bases for V and 0 bases for J; bases not matched to a gene: 10. In DNA, the CDR3 is TGCGCCAGCAGCTTGGAATTTGGGACTAGCTACGCAGCCAAAAACATTCAGTACTTC. It translates to CASSLEFGTSYAAKNIQYF.

The chain joins TRBV27 to TRBJ2-4; D is possibly TRBD1 (5 bases). The CDR3 runs 15 residues. Germline V gives CDR1 MNHEY, CDR2 SMNVEV (reference sequence). Trimming pared 2 bases from V and 7 bases from J, leaving 15 bases between. As DNA, the CDR3 is TGTGCCAGCAGTTTAAGGTGGGGCTCGACGAACATTCAGTACTTC. This codes for CASSLRWGSTNIQYF.

The chain couples TRBV12-3 or TRBV12-4 to TRBJ2-2; TRBD1 aligns across 10 bases. After removal of 6 bases from V and 6 bases from J, the junction contained 7 bases not matched to a gene. The length of the CDR3 is 15 residues. The CDR3 reads CASRGTGERAGELFF. In nucleotides, the CDR3 is TGTGCCAGCAGGGGGACAGGGGAGCGGGCCGGGGAGCTGTTTTTT.

This clonotype has only a few counts. The V and J genes are TRBV20-1 and TRBJ2-3; no reliable D call. Per the germline V gene, CDR1 is DFQATT and CDR2 is SNEGSKA (reference sequence). V was trimmed by 3 bases and J by 2 bases, leaving 12 bases between them. The CDR3 is 14 residues long. The CDR3 region is CSASPVLSTDTQYF. Here the CDR3 DNA reads TGCAGTGCTAGCCCTGTCCTTTCCACAGATACGCAGTATTTT.

This clonotype was observed at least ten times. The chain carries TRBV6-1 and TRBJ2-1; D unresolved. The V end was cut by 5 bases, the J end by 5 bases, with 13 bases between. Germline V CDR1 and CDR2: MNHNS, SASEGT. The CDR3 runs to 14 residues. CDR3 residues: CASSTARWDNEQFF. The CDR3 nucleotides are TGTGCCAGCAGTACAGCCAGGTGGGACAATGAGCAGTTCTTC.

This rearrangement joins TRBV4-3 to TRBJ2-1; TRBD2 matches 11 bases. The length of the CDR3 is 16 residues. J lost 0 bases, V lost 4 bases, and 2 bases had no gene match. CDR1 and CDR2 (germline): LGHNA, YSLEER. This chain's CDR3 is CASSPSGRSSYNEQFF. As DNA, the CDR3 is TGCGCCAGCAGCCCTAGCGGGAGGAGCTCCTACAATGAGCAGTTCTTC.

The chain employs TRBV24-1 and TRBJ2-4; 9 bases align to TRBD1. V was clipped by 2 bases and J by 7 bases; unmatched bases: 2. The CDR3 runs 14 residues. Germline CDR1 is KGHDR and CDR2 is SFDVKD. The CDR3 DNA reads TGTGCCACCAGTGATTCGGGGACAGGGAACATTCAGTACTTC. It yields the protein CATSDSGTGNIQYF.

The rearrangement uses TRBV7-2 and TRBJ2-3; D gene uncertain. CDR3 size: 15 residues. Trimming shortened V by 5 bases and J by 1 base, and 13 bases separated the two germline ends. The V gene's germline CDR1 is SGHTA and CDR2 FQGNSA. The CDR3 sequence is CASSPVVIRTDTQYF. Written as DNA, the CDR3 is TGTGCCAGCAGCCCCGTGGTGATCCGCACAGATACGCAGTATTTT.

This chain links TRBV20-1 with TRBJ2-7, with 9 bases matching TRBD1. The germline CDR1 and CDR2 sequences are DFQATT and SNEGSKA (reference sequence). The V and J ends lost 0 bases and 1 base, in that order; junction bases with no gene match: 4. The CDR3 extends over 15 amino acids. CDR3 protein: CSARDPQGASYEQYF. DNA of the CDR3: TGCAGTGCTAGAGACCCACAGGGGGCATCCTACGAGCAGTACTTC.

This clonotype came up a few times. The rearrangement joins TRBV3-1 to TRBJ2-1; 10 bases map to TRBD1. V lost 3 bases, J lost 5 bases, and 4 bases stayed unmatched. In germline, CDR1 is LGHDT, CDR2 YNNKEL (reference sequence). This CDR3 comprises 15 residues. CDR3 region: CASSHRDRGNNEQFF. DNA for the CDR3: TGTGCCAGCAGCCACCGGGACAGGGGCAACAATGAGCAGTTCTTC.

The rearrangement links TRBV20-1 to TRBJ2-3; D may correspond to TRBD1 or TRBD2 (5 bases each). The CDR3 totals 14 residues. Germline values: CDR1 DFQATT, CDR2 SNEGSKA (reference sequence). Trimming removed 1 base at V and 6 bases at J, with 14 bases between. The CDR3 loop is CSARVEGRGDTQYF. The CDR3 region has the DNA TGCAGTGCTAGAGTCGAGGGGAGAGGGGATACGCAGTATTTT.

The rearrangement links TRBV7-9 to TRBJ2-5, with D perhaps matching TRBD2 (6 bases). CDR3 length equals 14 residues. Germline V gene data show CDR1 as SEHNR and CDR2 as FQNEAQ (reference sequence). V lost 3 bases to trimming and J lost 5 bases, with 13 bases between them. The CDR3 region is CASSFGGGGETQYF. The CDR3 nucleotides are TGTGCCAGCAGCTTCGGCGGTGGAGGGGAGACCCAGTACTTC.

This clonotype was counted a few times. The rearrangement joins TRBV9 to TRBJ2-3, with 10 bases fitting TRBD2. J was trimmed by 1 base and V by 0 bases; bases with no gene match: 2. The germline CDR1 and CDR2 sequences are SGDLS and YYNGEE. The CDR3 length is 16 residues. The DNA for the CDR3 is TGTGCCAGCAGCGTAGCTACTAGCGGGGGCACAGATACGCAGTATTTT. It translates to CASSVATSGGTDTQYF.

This clonotype occurred many times. The CDR3 DNA reads as TGCAGTGCAACCAGGGGTGAAGAGACCCAGTACTTC. Protein product: CSATRGEETQYF. The V call is TRBV20-1, the J call TRBJ2-5; D perhaps matches TRBD1 (6 bases). V lost 6 bases, J lost 3 bases, and 11 bases lay in between. CDR1 DFQATT and CDR2 SNEGSKA come from the germline V gene (reference sequence). This CDR3 contains 12 residues.

This clonotype was found a few times. The gene calls are TRBV20-1 and TRBJ2-7, with D unclear. The V end was cut by 3 bases, the J end by 3 bases, with 15 bases between. Looked up from germline, CDR1 is DFQATT and CDR2 is SNEGSKA (reference sequence). The CDR3 sequence is 14 residues long. The CDR3 DNA is TGCAGTGCTAGGCCCCCTCATTCAAACTACGAGCAGTACTTC. This gives the protein CSARPPHSNYEQYF.

The rearrangement joins TRBV2 to TRBJ2-4; 7 positions match TRBD1. Trimming at V came to 4 bases and at J to 14 bases, leaving 5 bases not matched to a gene. The CDR3 contains 11 residues. Per germline, CDR1 SNHLY and CDR2 FYNNEI. CDR3 residues: CASSGGQSKYF. CDR3 DNA sequence: TGTGCCAGCAGTGGGGGACAGTCCAAGTACTTC.

The gene calls are TRBV4-2 and TRBJ2-7; 7 bases align to TRBD1. Germline-derived CDR1 and CDR2 are LGHNA and YNFKEQ. This CDR3 has 16 amino acids. Trimming at V came to 0 bases and at J to 3 bases, leaving 8 bases not matched to a gene. The CDR3 region has the DNA TGTGCCAGCAGCCAAGAGTTCTTAGGGACAGTCTACGAGCAGTACTTC. Its protein is CASSQEFLGTVYEQYF.

The chain recombines TRBV10-3 with TRBJ1-3; 8 bases are a match to TRBD1. Losses at the gene ends were 5 bases for V and 2 bases for J; bases not matched to a gene: 5. This CDR3 has 15 residues. Germline values: CDR1 ENHRY, CDR2 SYGVKD. The CDR3 protein is CAISTTGDAGNTIYF. DNA for the CDR3: TGTGCCATCAGTACGACAGGGGACGCTGGAAACACCATATATTTT.

This clonotype has more than one count but fewer than ten. The genes are TRBV12-3 or TRBV12-4 and TRBJ1-2; 10 bases are shared with TRBD1. The CDR3 length is 15 residues. V was pared by 4 bases and J by 4 bases, with 6 bases of the junction left unmatched. The CDR3: CASSWGTGDGYGYTF. The DNA of the CDR3 is TGTGCCAGCAGTTGGGGGACAGGGGATGGCTATGGCTACACCTTC.

This clonotype was seen a few times. The chain couples TRBV15 to TRBJ2-3; D call uncertain. Germline CDR1 is LNHNV and CDR2 is YYDKDF (reference sequence). CDR3 length equals 12 residues. V dropped 0 bases and J dropped 7 bases, with 5 bases sitting between them. CDR3 nucleotides: TGTGCCACCAGCAGAGATTCCTATACGCAGTATTTT. Its protein is CATSRDSYTQYF.

This clonotype came up many times. V and J are TRBV12-3 or TRBV12-4 and TRBJ1-1; 8 nucleotides agree with TRBD1. This CDR3 is 13 amino acids long. Germline trimming cut 6 bases from V and 5 bases from J; bases unmatched to any gene: 5. As DNA, the CDR3 is TGTGCCAGCAGCGGACAGGGATGGACTGAAGCTTTCTTT. Translating it yields CASSGQGWTEAFF.

J is TRBJ2-7 and V is TRBV20-1; possible D gene TRBD1, 5 bases. The V and J ends lost 6 bases and 2 bases respectively, with 11 bases between them. Germline CDR1 reads DFQATT; CDR2 reads SNEGSKA (reference sequence). The CDR3 sequence is 12 residues long. CDR3 sequence (DNA): TGCAGTGCGGCGGACACCGCCTACGAGCAGTACTTC. It codes for CSAADTAYEQYF.

The rearrangement uses TRBV7-9 and TRBJ2-5, with TRBD2 matching 10 bases. Losses at the gene ends were 6 bases for V and 5 bases for J; bases not matched to a gene: 9. CDR3 length equals 15 residues. CDR1 and CDR2 from the germline V gene are SEHNR and FQNEAQ (reference sequence). CDR3 residues: CASSVLAGLMETQYF. The CDR3 coding sequence is TGTGCCAGCAGTGTACTAGCGGGGTTGATGGAGACCCAGTACTTC.

The chain links TRBV6-1 to TRBJ2-7; 11 bases align to TRBD1. V shed 6 bases, J shed 5 bases, and the junction held 6 bases outside the gene matches. This CDR3 spans 14 amino acids. The germline V gene has CDR1 MNHNS and CDR2 SASEGT. CDR3 nucleotides: TGTGCCAGCAGCCGGACAGGGGGCCTAAACGAGCAGTACTTC. Translation gives CASSRTGGLNEQYF.